This paragraph reports one TCR beta chain. Its cognate antigen is unknown. These data belong to a study of CD4 T cells in relation to SARS-CoV-2 and coronaviruses. Study summary: PBMCs were cultured with antigen for 10 days before TCR beta sequencing.

Some clones are missing from TCRdb's copy, which holds only in-frame ones; the method was immunoSEQ multiplex PCR. The table has under 20,000 clones, 77% seen once. CD4+ T cells from unexposed donors were obtained before the COVID-19 pandemic (2011-2018). After approximately ten days of culture, CD4+ T cells were isolated. From germline, CDR1 is SGHRS and CDR2 YFSETQ. This CDR3 region has 14 residues. V dropped 9 bases and J dropped 3 bases, with 15 bases sitting between them. Study-level results: In roughly 60% of donors, memory CD4+ clonotypes crossrecognized SARS-CoV-2 and at least one common cold coronavirus spike.

This TCR derives from a human donor in good health. The sample comprised CD4+ T cells from PBMCs, cultured in vitro. The gene calls are TRBV5-1 and TRBJ2-2, with D unclear. The CDR3 loop reads CATTSEGYTGELFF. The CDR3 DNA sequence: TGCGCCACCACATCGGAAGGTTACACCGGGGAGCTGTTTTTT.